Presented here are 30 T cell receptor beta chains from one specimen sequenced in a study of T cell repertoires in cytomegalovirus infection. TCRdb ran MiXCR on the reads and lists one entry per CDR3 protein. Of some 390,000 distinct CDR3 sequences listed, 15% to 20% are singletons. What was sequenced was PBMCs. The source of these receptors is a human donor in good health (CMV status not recorded). Some clones in this sample may be carry-over from other donors' samples.

The rearrangement joins TRBV6-2 or TRBV6-3 to TRBJ1-5; 8 bases line up with TRBD1. Per germline, CDR1 MNHEY and CDR2 SVGEGT. This CDR3 comprises 14 residues. The V and J ends lost 7 bases and 6 bases, in that order; junction bases with no gene match: 8. CDR3 protein: CASTAGTGPQPQHF. The CDR3 DNA is TGTGCCAGCACTGCCGGGACAGGCCCTCAGCCCCAGCATTTT.

This clonotype was seen only a few times. The V and J genes are TRBV24-1 and TRBJ2-3, with a tentative D call TRBD2 (6 bases). Trimming removed 3 bases at V and 2 bases at J, with 11 bases between. The CDR3 has 15 amino acids. Germline V CDR1 and CDR2: KGHDR, SFDVKD. CDR3 bases: TGTGCCACCAGTGATAGTGGGGACTCCACAGATACGCAGTATTTT. It codes for CATSDSGDSTDTQYF.

In this sample, this clonotype turned up many times. The chain links TRBV7-6 to TRBJ2-3; D is undetermined. Trimming removed 3 bases from V and 1 base from J, with 8 bases in between. The CDR3 runs 14 residues. CDR1 and CDR2 (germline): SGHVS, FNYEAQ. DNA of the CDR3: TGTGCCAGCAGCTTTCCGACACGCACAGATACGCAGTATTTT. It encodes CASSFPTRTDTQYF.

This clonotype was detected ten times or more. V is TRBV7-2 and J is TRBJ2-1, with a possible D match to TRBD2 (5 bases). CDR1 and CDR2 (germline): SGHTA, FQGNSA. Between the trimmed V and J ends, which lost 5 bases and 8 bases, there was a span of 13 bases. This CDR3 comprises 13 residues. The CDR3 loop is CASSRAGDYEQFF. The DNA for the CDR3 is TGTGCCAGCAGCCGGGCCGGGGATTATGAGCAGTTCTTC.

This clonotype was observed a handful of times. This chain links TRBV10-3 with TRBJ1-2; a weak D match, TRBD1 (5 bases). CDR3 size: 15 residues. The germline gives CDR1 ENHRY, CDR2 SYGVKD. V was cut by 4 bases and J by 2 bases, with 14 bases left in between. The CDR3 nucleotides are TGTGCCATCAGTGGAGAAGGGGACCTAAACTATGGCTACACCTTC. Its translation is CAISGEGDLNYGYTF.

Concerning this clonotype itself: The junction departs from germline at one end; a sequencing error may be responsible. V usage is TRBV12-3 or TRBV12-4 and J usage is TRBJ2-2; D call uncertain. This CDR3 contains 16 residues. CDR3 amino acids: CVSSPWTTVDTGELFF. DNA of the CDR3: TGTGTCAGCAGCCCCTGGACCACCGTTGACACCGGGGAGCTGTTTTTT.

The V and J genes are TRBV15 and TRBJ2-4; D could derive from TRBD1 or TRBD2 (5 bases each). The V end was cut by 8 bases, the J end by 8 bases, with 13 bases between. The CDR3 runs to 12 residues. The germline V gene encodes CDR1 LNHNV and CDR2 YYDKDF (reference sequence). CDR3 nucleotide sequence: TGTGCCACCTCTTGGGGGATGGACATTCAGTACTTC. It codes for CATSWGMDIQYF.

V is TRBV19 and J is TRBJ1-1, with D possibly TRBD1 on 5 matching bases. Trimming removed 1 base at V and 6 bases at J, with 15 bases between. Germline CDR1 is LNHDA and CDR2 is SQIVND (reference sequence). This CDR3 is 15 amino acids long. In DNA, the CDR3 is TGTGCCAGTAGTATAGTGGGGCCAATGGGATCTGAAGCTTTCTTT. Translated: CASSIVGPMGSEAFF.

Remarks on this clonotype: The conserved closing phenylalanine or tryptophan is absent in this CDR3, likely reflecting a read error. The chain links TRBV10-3 to TRBJ2-2; either TRBD1 or TRBD2 may fit D (6 bases each). Per germline, CDR1 ENHRY and CDR2 SYGVKD. V lost 8 bases and J 4 bases, leaving 11 bases between the germline ends. The CDR3 consists of 13 residues. In DNA, the CDR3 is TGTGCCATCGGACCGGGGGCCACCGGGGAGCTGTTTTCT. Residues: CAIGPGATGELFS.

This clonotype has a count of ten or more. The chain uses TRBV12-3 or TRBV12-4 and TRBJ1-1; D not resolved. With 5 bases removed from V and 5 bases from J, the gap between germline ends came to 12 bases. This CDR3 comprises 13 residues. CDR3 DNA sequence: TGTGCCAGCAGTCTCCAGGAGGGAACTGAAGCTTTCTTT. This encodes CASSLQEGTEAFF.

There are a few counts of this clonotype. The chain employs TRBV15 and TRBJ2-3; the D gene is possibly TRBD2 (5 bases). V shed 6 bases and J shed 6 bases, with 13 bases lying between them. This CDR3 has 13 amino acids. Germline CDR1 is LNHNV and CDR2 is YYDKDF (reference sequence). CDR3 sequence (DNA): TGTGCCACCAGGCTAGCTCCAGTGGATACGCAGTATTTT. Encoded protein: CATRLAPVDTQYF.

Ten or more counts support this clonotype. The DNA of the CDR3 is TGTGCCAGCAGCGCCATCTGGGGTGAGCAGTTCTTC. Its protein is CASSAIWGEQFF. The chain has TRBV7-7 and TRBJ2-1; D uncertain. The CDR3 is 12 amino acids. Per germline, CDR1 SSHAT and CDR2 FNYEAQ (reference sequence). Trimming pared 5 bases from V and 9 bases from J, leaving 11 bases between. The full variable domain, its missing parts supplied by reference TRBV7-7 and TRBJ2-1, is GAGVSQSPRYKVTKRGQDVTLRCDPISSHATLYWYQQALGQGPEFLTYFNYEAQPDKSGLPSDRFSAERPEGSISTLTIQRTEQRDSAMYRCASSAIWGEQFFGPGTRLTVL.

V gene TRBV7-2 combines with J gene TRBJ2-5, with D perhaps TRBD2 (5 bases). V shed 5 bases and J shed 2 bases, with 15 bases lying between them. The CDR3 runs to 15 residues. Germline V CDR1 and CDR2: SGHTA, FQGNSA. CDR3: CASSRYAGLQETQYF. CDR3 sequence (DNA): TGTGCCAGCAGCCGGTATGCGGGTCTTCAAGAGACCCAGTACTTC.

The chain joins TRBV10-3 to TRBJ2-7, with 8 nucleotides matching TRBD1. The CDR3 runs 15 residues. CDR1 and CDR2 from the germline V gene are ENHRY and SYGVKD. After removal of 4 bases from V and 5 bases from J, the junction contained 10 bases not matched to a gene. The CDR3 DNA is TGTGCCATCAGTGGACCAGGGACAGGCCCCCACGAGCAGTACTTC. It is translated as CAISGPGTGPHEQYF.

This chain uses TRBV29-1 with TRBJ2-3, with 16 bases fitting TRBD2. The CDR3 loop spans 16 amino acids. Germline-derived CDR1 and CDR2 are SQVTM and ANQGSEA. V trimming: 0 bases; J trimming: 10 bases; junction bases outside the gene matches: 7. CDR3 sequence: CSVEDYGTSGGDPQYF. The CDR3 region has the DNA TGCAGCGTTGAAGACTACGGGACTAGCGGGGGGGATCCGCAGTATTTT.

This clonotype was observed a few times. V and J are TRBV27 and TRBJ2-1, with D perhaps matching TRBD1 or TRBD2 (6 bases each). Germline CDR1 reads MNHEY; CDR2 reads SMNVEV (reference sequence). The CDR3 sequence is 15 residues long. The V and J ends lost 7 bases and 6 bases respectively, with 19 bases between them. CDR3 in amino acids: CASTPGGPGVNEQFF. In DNA, the CDR3 is TGTGCCAGCACCCCCGGGGGACCAGGGGTCAATGAGCAGTTCTTC.

This clonotype showed up just a few times. This rearrangement joins TRBV7-2 to TRBJ2-7; the match to TRBD2 covers 13 bases. The ends lost 6 bases at V and 0 bases at J; junction bases unmatched: 8. Germline V lookup: CDR1 SGHTA, CDR2 FQGNSA. The CDR3 consists of 17 residues. The CDR3 loop is CASSPTSGRSSSYEQYF. The CDR3 DNA is TGTGCCAGCAGTCCGACTAGCGGGAGGTCGAGCTCCTACGAGCAGTACTTC.

This clonotype was counted many times. With a much larger clone just one base away, this may be a read error. The J gene is TRBJ2-5, the V gene TRBV9; D remains unclear. There are 11 residues in the CDR3. V lost 3 bases and J lost 0, with 0 bases in between. Germline V gives CDR1 SGDLS, CDR2 YYNGEE. The CDR3 loop reads CASSDQETQYF. The CDR3 nucleotides read TGTGCCAGCAGCGACCAAGAGACCCAGTACTTC.

Only a few counts were recorded for this clonotype. As DNA, the CDR3 is TGCGCCAGCAGTAGCGGGGGGGACAATGAGCAGTTCTTC. It yields the protein CASSSGGDNEQFF. The chain is built from TRBV5-1 and TRBJ2-1; TRBD2 matches at 11 bases. The CDR3 runs 13 residues. Germline CDR1 reads SGHRS; CDR2 reads YFSETQ. V was clipped by 5 bases and J by 5 bases; unmatched bases: 0.

In its sample, this clonotype was seen many times. This chain links TRBV11-2 with TRBJ2-3, with TRBD1 as a possible D gene (6 bases). CDR1 is SGHAT, CDR2 FQNNGV, per germline. The CDR3 has 13 amino acids. The V and J ends lost 3 bases and 5 bases respectively, with 9 bases between them. CDR3: CASSLGAGDTQYF. As DNA, the CDR3 is TGTGCCAGCAGCTTGGGGGCGGGAGATACGCAGTATTTT.

CDR3 in DNA: TGTGCCAGCAGTTCCCTAAGGGACAGGGGCAAAGAACGCGAGCAGTACTTC. Translating gives CASSSLRDRGKEREQYF. The rearrangement links TRBV28 to TRBJ2-7; 10 bases are a match to TRBD1. V was clipped by 4 bases and J by 6 bases; unmatched bases: 15. The CDR3 is 17 amino acids. Germline assignment: CDR1 MDHEN and CDR2 SYDVKM.

This clonotype appeared a few times. The V call is TRBV14, the J call TRBJ2-5, with TRBD1 matching over 9 bases. CDR3 size: 14 residues. Trimming removed 6 bases from V and 4 bases from J; junction bases left unmatched: 6. Germline CDR1 SGHDN, CDR2 FVKESK. The CDR3, as DNA: TGTGCCAGCAGGCGGACAGGGGTAGGAGAGACCCAGTACTTC. Translated, it gives CASRRTGVGETQYF.

Only a few counts were recorded for this clonotype. J is TRBJ2-3 and V is TRBV29-1, with 7 positions matching TRBD2. Germline V CDR1 and CDR2: SQVTM, ANQGSEA. V lost 4 bases, J lost 4 bases, and 8 bases stayed unmatched. The CDR3 is 14 amino acids. The CDR3 spells CSVALAIKADTQYF. The CDR3 region has the DNA TGCAGCGTTGCACTAGCGATTAAGGCAGATACGCAGTATTTT.

In this sample, this clonotype turned up a few times. This chain links TRBV20-1 with TRBJ1-2, with D tentatively TRBD1 (6 bases). Germline V gene data show CDR1 as DFQATT and CDR2 as SNEGSKA (reference sequence). This CDR3 is 14 amino acids long. Trimming cost V 6 bases and J 1 base, with 15 bases left between them. CDR3 nucleotide sequence: TGCAGTGCCACTGCCGGGACAAATAACTATGGCTACACCTTC. Protein product: CSATAGTNNYGYTF.

This clonotype was picked up many times. The J gene is TRBJ1-1, the V gene TRBV7-2; D unresolved. V was pared by 4 bases and J by 2 bases, with 8 bases between. The CDR3 extends over 13 amino acids. Germline assignment: CDR1 SGHTA and CDR2 FQGNSA. The CDR3 DNA reads as TGTGCCAGCAGCTCGCAGAGAAACACTGAAGCTTTCTTT. The encoded protein is CASSSQRNTEAFF.

The genes are TRBV20-1 and TRBJ2-1, with D perhaps TRBD2 (6 bases). The V gene's germline CDR1 is DFQATT and CDR2 SNEGSKA (reference sequence). The CDR3 runs 15 residues. The V end was cut by 3 bases, the J end by 7 bases, with 19 bases between. The CDR3 DNA sequence: TGCAGTGCTAGGGGCCCCTCGGGAGCGCAAAATGAGCAGTTCTTC. Amino acids: CSARGPSGAQNEQFF.

As regards this clonotype: One junction end disagrees with the germline gene, perhaps due to a read error. The genes are TRBV3-1 and TRBJ2-4, with 9 bases matching TRBD2. The CDR3 spans 17 residues. Germline loops: CDR1 LGHDT, CDR2 YNNKEL (reference sequence). Written as DNA, the CDR3 is TGTGCCAGCAGCCCCGTCGCGGGAGGGCCAATAGAAAACATTCAGCACTTC. Translating gives CASSPVAGGPIENIQHF. Complete variable domain (other parts from reference TRBV3-1 and TRBJ2-4): DTAVSQTPKYLVTQMGNDKSIKCEQNLGHDTMYWYKQDSKKFLKIMFSYNNKELIINETVPNRFSPKSPDKAHLNLHINSLELGDSAVYFCASSPVAGGPIENIQHFGAGTRLSVL.

The chain combines TRBV6-8 with TRBJ2-2; a weak D match, TRBD1 (5 bases). Trimming removed 7 bases from V and 7 bases from J, with 16 bases in between. Germline CDR1 and CDR2: MNHGY and SAAAGT. The CDR3 runs 14 residues. The CDR3 protein is CASKGQGMIGELFF. The CDR3 DNA reads as TGTGCCAGCAAGGGGCAGGGTATGATCGGGGAGCTGTTTTTT.

Only a few counts were recorded for this clonotype. The rearrangement links TRBV5-1 to TRBJ2-7; no clear D. There are 12 residues in the CDR3. Between the trimmed V and J ends, which lost 3 bases and 0 bases, there was a span of 4 bases. Germline CDR1 reads SGHRS; CDR2 reads YFSETQ. The CDR3 protein is CASSWPSYEQYF. The CDR3 bases are TGCGCCAGCAGCTGGCCCTCCTACGAGCAGTACTTC.

In its sample, this clonotype was seen many times. The CDR3 loop reads CASSYTHGELFF. Here the CDR3 DNA reads TGTGCCAGCAGTTACACCCACGGGGAGCTGTTTTTT. The chain employs TRBV6-6 and TRBJ2-2; no clear D. From germline, CDR1 is MNHNY and CDR2 SVGAGI (reference sequence). Trimming took 2 bases from V and 7 from J, leaving 5 bases between them. The CDR3 runs to 12 residues.